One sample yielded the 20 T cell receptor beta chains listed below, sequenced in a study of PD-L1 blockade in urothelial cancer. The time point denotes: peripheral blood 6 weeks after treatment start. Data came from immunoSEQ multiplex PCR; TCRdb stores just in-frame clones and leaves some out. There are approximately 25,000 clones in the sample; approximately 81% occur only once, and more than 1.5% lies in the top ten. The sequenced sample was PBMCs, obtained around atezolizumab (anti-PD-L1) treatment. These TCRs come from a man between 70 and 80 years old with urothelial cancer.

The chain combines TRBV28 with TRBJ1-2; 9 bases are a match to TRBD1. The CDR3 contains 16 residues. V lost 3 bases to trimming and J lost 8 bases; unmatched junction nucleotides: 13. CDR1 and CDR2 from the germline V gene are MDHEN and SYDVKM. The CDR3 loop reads CASSFQTGGGVGGYTF. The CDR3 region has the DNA TGTGCCAGCAGTTTTCAGACAGGGGGTGGGGTTGGGGGCTACACCTTC.

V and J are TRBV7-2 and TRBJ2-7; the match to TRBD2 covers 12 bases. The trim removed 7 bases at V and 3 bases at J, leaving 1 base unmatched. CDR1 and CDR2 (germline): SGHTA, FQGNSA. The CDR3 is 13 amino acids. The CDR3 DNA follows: TGTGCCAGCAAACTAGCGGGAGGCTACGAGCAGTACTTC. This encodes CASKLAGGYEQYF.

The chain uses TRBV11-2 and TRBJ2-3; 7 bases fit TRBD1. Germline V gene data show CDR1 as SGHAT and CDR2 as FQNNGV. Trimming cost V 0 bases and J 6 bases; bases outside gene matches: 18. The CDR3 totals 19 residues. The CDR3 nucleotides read TGTGCCAGCAGCTTAGATTTGGGTGACAGGGTCGGCCAAGGGGATACGCAGTATTTT. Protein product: CASSLDLGDRVGQGDTQYF.

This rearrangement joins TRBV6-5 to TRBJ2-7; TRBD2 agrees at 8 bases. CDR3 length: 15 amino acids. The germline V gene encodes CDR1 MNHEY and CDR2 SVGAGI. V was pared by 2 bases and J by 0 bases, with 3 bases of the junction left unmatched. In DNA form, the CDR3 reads TGTGCCAGCAGTTACGGGAGCGGGAGCTCCTACGAGCAGTACTTC. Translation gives CASSYGSGSSYEQYF.

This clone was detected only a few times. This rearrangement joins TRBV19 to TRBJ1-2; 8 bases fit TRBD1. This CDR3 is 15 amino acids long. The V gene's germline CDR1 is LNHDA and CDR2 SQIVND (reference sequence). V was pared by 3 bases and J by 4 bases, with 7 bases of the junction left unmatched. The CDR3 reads CASSIVGQGSYGYTF. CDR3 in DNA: TGTGCCAGTAGTATCGTCGGACAGGGAAGCTATGGCTACACCTTC. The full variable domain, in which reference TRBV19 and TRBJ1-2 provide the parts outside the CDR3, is DGGITQSPKYLFRKEGQNVTLSCEQNLNHDAMYWYRQDPGQGLRLIYYSQIVNDFQKGDIAEGYSVSREKKESFPLTVTSAQKNPTAFYLCASSIVGQGSYGYTFGSGTRLTVV.

CDR3 sequence reads: CASSSGEGRFRNQPQHF. CDR3 sequence (DNA): TGTGCCAGCAGCTCTGGCGAGGGAAGGTTTCGGAATCAGCCCCAGCATTTT. The chain uses TRBV5-6 and TRBJ1-5; no clear D gene. With 3 bases removed from V and 4 bases from J, the gap between germline ends came to 20 bases. Germline-derived CDR1 and CDR2 are SGHDT and YYEEEE. There are 17 residues in the CDR3.

CDR3 bases: TGTGCCAGCTCGACAGGGGCCACTGAAGCTTTCTTT. Its protein is CASSTGATEAFF. The chain couples TRBV18 to TRBJ1-1, with 8 bases that match TRBD1. CDR1 KGHSH and CDR2 LQKENI come from the germline V gene. Germline trimming cut 6 bases from V and 4 bases from J; bases unmatched to any gene: 1. The CDR3 has 12 amino acids.

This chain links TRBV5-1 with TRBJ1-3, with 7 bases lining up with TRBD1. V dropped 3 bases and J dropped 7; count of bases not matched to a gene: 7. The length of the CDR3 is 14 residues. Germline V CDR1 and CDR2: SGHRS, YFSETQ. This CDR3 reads CASSSTGQRNTIYF. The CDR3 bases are TGCGCCAGCAGCTCGACAGGGCAGCGTAACACCATATATTTT.

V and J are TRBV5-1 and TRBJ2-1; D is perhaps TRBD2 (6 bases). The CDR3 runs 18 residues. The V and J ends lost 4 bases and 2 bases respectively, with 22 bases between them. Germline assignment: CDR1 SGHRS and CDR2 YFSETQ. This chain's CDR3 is CASSIRPLSGETYNEQFF. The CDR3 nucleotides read TGCGCCAGCAGCATTAGACCCCTTTCGGGAGAGACCTACAATGAGCAGTTCTTC.

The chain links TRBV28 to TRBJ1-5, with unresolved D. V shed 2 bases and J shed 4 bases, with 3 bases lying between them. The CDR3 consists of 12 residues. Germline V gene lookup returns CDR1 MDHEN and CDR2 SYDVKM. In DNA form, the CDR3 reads TGTGCCAGCAGTTTAGAGAATCAGCCCCAGCATTTT. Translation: CASSLENQPQHF.

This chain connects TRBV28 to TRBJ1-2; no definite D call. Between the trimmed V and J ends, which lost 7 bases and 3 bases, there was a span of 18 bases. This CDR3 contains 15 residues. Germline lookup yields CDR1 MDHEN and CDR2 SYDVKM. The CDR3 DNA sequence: TGTGCCAGCAACACTTTTCAGGCGAGGGACTATGGCTACACCTTC. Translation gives CASNTFQARDYGYTF.

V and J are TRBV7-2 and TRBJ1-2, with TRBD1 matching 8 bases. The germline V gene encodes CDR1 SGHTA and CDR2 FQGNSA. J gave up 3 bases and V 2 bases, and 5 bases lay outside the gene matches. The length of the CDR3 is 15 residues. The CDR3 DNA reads TGTGCCAGCAGCTTATCCTACAGGGGGGACTATGGCTACACCTTC. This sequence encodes CASSLSYRGDYGYTF.

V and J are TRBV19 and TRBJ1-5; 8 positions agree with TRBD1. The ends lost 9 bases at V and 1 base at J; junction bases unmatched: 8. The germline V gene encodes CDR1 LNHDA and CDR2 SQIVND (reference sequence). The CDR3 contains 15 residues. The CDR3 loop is CASRGLGGSNQPQHF. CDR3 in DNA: TGTGCCAGCAGGGGGCTTGGGGGAAGCAATCAGCCCCAGCATTTT. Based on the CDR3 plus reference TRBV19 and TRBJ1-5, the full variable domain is DGGITQSPKYLFRKEGQNVTLSCEQNLNHDAMYWYRQDPGQGLRLIYYSQIVNDFQKGDIAEGYSVSREKKESFPLTVTSAQKNPTAFYLCASRGLGGSNQPQHFGDGTRLSIL.

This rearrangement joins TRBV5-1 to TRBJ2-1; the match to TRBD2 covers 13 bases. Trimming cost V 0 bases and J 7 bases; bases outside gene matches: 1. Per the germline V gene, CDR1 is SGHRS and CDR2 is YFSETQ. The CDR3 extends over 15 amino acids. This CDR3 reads CASSLELAGGNEQFF. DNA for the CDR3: TGCGCCAGCAGCTTGGAACTAGCGGGAGGGAATGAGCAGTTCTTC. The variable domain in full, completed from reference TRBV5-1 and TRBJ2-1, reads KAGVTQTPRYLIKTRGQQVTLSCSPISGHRSVSWYQQTPGQGLQFLFEYFSETQRNKGNFPGRFSGRQFSNSRSEMNVSTLELGDSALYLCASSLELAGGNEQFFGPGTRLTVL.

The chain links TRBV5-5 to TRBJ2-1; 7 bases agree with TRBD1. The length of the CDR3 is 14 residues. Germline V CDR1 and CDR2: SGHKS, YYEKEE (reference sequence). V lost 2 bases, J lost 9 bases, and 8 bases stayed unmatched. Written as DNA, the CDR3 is TGTGCCAGCAGCTTACAGGGGTTACCCACTGAGCAGTTCTTC. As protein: CASSLQGLPTEQFF.

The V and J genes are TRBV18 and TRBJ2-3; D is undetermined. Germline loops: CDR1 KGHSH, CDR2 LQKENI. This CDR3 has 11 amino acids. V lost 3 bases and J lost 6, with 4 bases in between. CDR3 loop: CASSPGDTQYF. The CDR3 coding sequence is TGTGCCAGCTCACCCGGGGATACGCAGTATTTT.

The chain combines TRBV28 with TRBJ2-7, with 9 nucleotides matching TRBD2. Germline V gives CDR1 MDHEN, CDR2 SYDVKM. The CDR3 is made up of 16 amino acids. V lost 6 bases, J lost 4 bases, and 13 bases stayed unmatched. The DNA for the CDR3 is TGTGCCAGCAGAGAAACTGGCGGGAGGGCCGGGTACGAGCAGTACTTC. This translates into CASRETGGRAGYEQYF.

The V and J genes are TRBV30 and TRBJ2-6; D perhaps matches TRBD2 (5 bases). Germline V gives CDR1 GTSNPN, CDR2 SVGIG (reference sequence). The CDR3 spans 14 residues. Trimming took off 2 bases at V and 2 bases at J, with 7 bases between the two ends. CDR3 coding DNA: TGTGCCTGGAGTATGGGAGCTGGGGCCAACGTCCTGACTTTC. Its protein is CAWSMGAGANVLTF.

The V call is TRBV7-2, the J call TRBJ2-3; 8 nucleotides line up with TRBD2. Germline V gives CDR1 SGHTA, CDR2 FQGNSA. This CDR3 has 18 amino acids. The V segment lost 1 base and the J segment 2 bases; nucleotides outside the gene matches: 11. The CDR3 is CASSLDLLAGSFTDTQYF. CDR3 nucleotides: TGTGCCAGCAGCTTAGACCTTTTAGCGGGATCGTTCACAGATACGCAGTATTTT.

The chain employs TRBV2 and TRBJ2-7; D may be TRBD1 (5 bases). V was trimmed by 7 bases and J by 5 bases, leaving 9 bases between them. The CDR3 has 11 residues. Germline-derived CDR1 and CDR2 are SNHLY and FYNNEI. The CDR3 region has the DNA TGTGCCAGCAACCAAGGGGACGAGCAGTACTTC. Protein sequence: CASNQGDEQYF.